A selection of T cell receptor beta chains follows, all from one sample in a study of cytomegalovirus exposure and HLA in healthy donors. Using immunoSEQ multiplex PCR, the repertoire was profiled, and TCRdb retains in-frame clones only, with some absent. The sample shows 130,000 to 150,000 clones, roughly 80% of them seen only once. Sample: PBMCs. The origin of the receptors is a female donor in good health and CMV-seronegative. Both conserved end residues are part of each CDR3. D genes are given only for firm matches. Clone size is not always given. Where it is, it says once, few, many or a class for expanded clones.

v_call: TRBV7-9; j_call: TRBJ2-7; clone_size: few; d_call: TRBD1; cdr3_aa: CASSLAGTVEQYF
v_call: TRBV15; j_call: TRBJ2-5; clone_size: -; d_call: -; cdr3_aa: CATSRTTDLQETQYF
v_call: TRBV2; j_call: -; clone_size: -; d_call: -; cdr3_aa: CASSEQVGYEQYF
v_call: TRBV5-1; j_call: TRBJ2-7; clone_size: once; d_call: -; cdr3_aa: CASSPREDWSSYEQYF
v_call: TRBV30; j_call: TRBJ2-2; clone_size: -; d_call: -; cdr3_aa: CAWSVLETGELFF
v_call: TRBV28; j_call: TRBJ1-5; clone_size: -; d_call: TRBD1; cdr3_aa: CASTPGQFNQPQHF
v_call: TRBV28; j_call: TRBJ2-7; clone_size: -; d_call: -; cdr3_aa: CASSFGGADYEQYF
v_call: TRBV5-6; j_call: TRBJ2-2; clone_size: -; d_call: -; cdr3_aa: CASSGLLRDTGELFF
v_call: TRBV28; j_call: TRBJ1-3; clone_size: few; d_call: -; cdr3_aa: CASNRAGAGNTIYF
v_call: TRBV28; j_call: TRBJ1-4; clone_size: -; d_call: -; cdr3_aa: CASSTITGPGQKLFF
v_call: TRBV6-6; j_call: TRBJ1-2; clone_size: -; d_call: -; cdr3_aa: CASTDPGLEGYTF
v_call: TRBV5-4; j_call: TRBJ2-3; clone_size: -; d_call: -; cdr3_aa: CASSRGGPDTQYF
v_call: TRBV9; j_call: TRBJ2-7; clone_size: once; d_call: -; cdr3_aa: CASSRSGSTYEQYF
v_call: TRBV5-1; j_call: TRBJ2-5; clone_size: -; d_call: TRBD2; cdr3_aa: CASSSSSGGSFTQETQYF
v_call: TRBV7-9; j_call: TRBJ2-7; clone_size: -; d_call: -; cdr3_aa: CASSFEHGVDEQYF
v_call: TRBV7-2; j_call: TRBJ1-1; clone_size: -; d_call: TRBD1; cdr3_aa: CASSLLDQGASMNTEAFF
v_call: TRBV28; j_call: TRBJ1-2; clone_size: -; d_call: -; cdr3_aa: CASRGRANYGYPF
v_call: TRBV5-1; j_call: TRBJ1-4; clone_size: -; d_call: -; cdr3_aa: CASSKEGQGAGEKLFF
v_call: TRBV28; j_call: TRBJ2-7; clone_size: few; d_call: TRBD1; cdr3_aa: CASSLVAGGGEQYF
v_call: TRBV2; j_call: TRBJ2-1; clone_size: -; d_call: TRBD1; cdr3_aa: CASTTRTGRGNEQFF
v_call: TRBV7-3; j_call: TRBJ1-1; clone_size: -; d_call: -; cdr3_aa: CASSPKGGAEAFF
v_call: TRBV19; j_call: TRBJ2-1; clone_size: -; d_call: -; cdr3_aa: CASSRGLFNEQFF
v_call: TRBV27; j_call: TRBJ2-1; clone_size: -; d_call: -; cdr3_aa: CASSLGRQRRQYNEQFF
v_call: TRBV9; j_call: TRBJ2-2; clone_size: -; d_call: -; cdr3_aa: CASSVRGTGELFF
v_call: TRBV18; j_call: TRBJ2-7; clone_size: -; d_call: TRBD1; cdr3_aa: CASSRIGTGNEQYF
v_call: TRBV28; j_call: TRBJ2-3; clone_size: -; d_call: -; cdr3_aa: CASSWEASLSDTQYF
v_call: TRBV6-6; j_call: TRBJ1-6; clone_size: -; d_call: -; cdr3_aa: CASSYSTGSPLHF
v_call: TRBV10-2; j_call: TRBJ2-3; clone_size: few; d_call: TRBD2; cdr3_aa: CASSESSSGSTDTQYF
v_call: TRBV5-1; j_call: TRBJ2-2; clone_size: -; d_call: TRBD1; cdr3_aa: CASSLVTGGLNGELFF
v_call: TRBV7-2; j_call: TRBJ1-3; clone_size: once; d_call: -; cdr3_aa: CASSLDSHSGNTIYF
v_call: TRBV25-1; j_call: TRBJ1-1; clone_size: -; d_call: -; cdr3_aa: CASSIYGLGKGAEAFF
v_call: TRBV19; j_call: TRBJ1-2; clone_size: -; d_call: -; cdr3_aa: CASRREGYTF
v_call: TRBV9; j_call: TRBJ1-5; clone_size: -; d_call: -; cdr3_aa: CASPPSAPGEFGINQPQHF
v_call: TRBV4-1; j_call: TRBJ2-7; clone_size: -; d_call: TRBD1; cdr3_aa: CASSHTGANYEQYF
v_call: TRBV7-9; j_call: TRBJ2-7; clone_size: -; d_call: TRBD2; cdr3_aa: CASSQGLAGGPRSYEQYF
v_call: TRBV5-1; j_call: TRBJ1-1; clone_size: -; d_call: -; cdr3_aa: CASSSELNTEAFF
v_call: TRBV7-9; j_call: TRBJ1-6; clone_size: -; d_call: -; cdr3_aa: CASSLDRSSYNSPLHF
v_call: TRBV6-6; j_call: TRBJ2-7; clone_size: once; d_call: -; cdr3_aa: CASSTSGGEIYEQYF
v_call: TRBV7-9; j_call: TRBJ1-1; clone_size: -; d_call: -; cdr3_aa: CASSFLEDTEAFF
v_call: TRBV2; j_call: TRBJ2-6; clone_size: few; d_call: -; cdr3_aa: CASSELWDTSGANVLTF
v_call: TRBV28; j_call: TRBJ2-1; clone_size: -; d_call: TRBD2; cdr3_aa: CASSFSLTSGQVTNEQFF
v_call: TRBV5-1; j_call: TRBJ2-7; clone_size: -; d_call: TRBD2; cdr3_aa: CASSPTAGPSYEQYF
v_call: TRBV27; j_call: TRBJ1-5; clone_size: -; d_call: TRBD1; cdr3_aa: CATLFPGRGHGEVGNQPQHF
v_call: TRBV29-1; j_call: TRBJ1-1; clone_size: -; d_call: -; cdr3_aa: CSADNANTEAFF
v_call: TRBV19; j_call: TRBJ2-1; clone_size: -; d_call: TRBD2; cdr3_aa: CASRKSGLAGEPYNEQFF
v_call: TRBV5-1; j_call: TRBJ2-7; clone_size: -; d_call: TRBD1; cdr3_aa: CASSLYGTDNISYEQYF
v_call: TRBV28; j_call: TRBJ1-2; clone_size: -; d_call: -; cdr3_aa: CASSLSGIYGYTF